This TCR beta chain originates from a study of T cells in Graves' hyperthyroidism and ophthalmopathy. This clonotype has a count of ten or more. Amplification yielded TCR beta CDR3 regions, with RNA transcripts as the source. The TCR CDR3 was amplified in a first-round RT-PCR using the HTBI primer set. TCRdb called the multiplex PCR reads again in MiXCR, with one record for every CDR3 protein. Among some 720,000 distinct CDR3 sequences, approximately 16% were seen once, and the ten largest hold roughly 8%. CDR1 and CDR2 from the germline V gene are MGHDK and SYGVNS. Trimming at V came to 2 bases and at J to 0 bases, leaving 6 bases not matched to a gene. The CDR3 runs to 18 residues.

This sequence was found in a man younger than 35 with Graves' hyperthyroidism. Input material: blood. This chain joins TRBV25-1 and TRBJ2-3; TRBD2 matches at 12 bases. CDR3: CASSEARLAGGSTDTQYF. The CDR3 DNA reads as TGTGCCAGCAGTGAAGCCCGTCTAGCGGGGGGGAGCACAGATACGCAGTATTTT. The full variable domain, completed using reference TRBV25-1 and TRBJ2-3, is EADIYQTPRYLVIGTGKKITLECSQTMGHDKMYWYQQDPGMELHLIHYSYGVNSTEKGDLSSESTVSRIRTEHFPLTLESARPSHTSQYLCASSEARLAGGSTDTQYFGPGTRLTVL.